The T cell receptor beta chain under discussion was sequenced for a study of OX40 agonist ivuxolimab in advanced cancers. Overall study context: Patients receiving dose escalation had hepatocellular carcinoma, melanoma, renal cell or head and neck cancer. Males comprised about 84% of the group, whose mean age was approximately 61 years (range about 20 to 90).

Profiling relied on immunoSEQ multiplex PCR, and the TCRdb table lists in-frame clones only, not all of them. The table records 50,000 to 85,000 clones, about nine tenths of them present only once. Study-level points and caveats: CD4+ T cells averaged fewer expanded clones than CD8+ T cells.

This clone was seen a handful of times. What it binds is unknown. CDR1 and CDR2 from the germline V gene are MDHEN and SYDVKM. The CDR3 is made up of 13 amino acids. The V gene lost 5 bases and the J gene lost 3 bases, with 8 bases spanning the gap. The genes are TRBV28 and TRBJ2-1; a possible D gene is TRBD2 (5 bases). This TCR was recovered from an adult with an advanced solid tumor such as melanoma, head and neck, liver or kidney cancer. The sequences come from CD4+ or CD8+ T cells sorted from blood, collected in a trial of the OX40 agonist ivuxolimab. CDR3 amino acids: CASSGTSYNEQFF. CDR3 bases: TGTGCCAGCAGTGGCACTAGCTACAATGAGCAGTTCTTC. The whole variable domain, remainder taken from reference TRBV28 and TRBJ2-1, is DVKVTQSSRYLVKRTGEKVFLECVQDMDHENMFWYRQDPGLGLRLIYFSYDVKMKEKGDIPEGYSVSREKKERFSLILESASTNQTSMYLCASSGTSYNEQFFGPGTRLTVL.